These T cell receptor beta chains were read from a single sample in a study of blood T cell repertoires in COVID-19. Sequencing used immunoSEQ multiplex PCR; TCRdb keeps in-frame clones, though not all of them. The sample comprises fewer than 350,000 clones, about nine tenths of which are singletons, and over 4% rests with the top ten. Source material: PBMCs or T cells enriched from blood (not recorded which). The receptors were gathered from a woman aged 25 to 39 with acute COVID-19. The CDR3 runs from the conserved cysteine through the conserved F or W. A D gene is named only where the DNA matches it firmly. Where a row states a size, it is once, few, many or the class of an expanded clone; other rows omit it.

14	TRBD1	TRBV19	NA	TRBJ1-1	CASSPDDRVTEAFF	TGTGCCAGTAGTCCCGACGACAGGGTCACTGAAGCTTTCTTT
13	NA	TRBV12-2	few	TRBJ1-5	CASTGIINQPQHF	TGTGCAAGTACGGGGATTATCAATCAGCCCCAGCATTTT
17	TRBD2	TRBV28	NA	TRBJ2-1	CASSLSLGLAGVTSSVF	TGTGCCAGCAGTTTATCCCTTGGACTAGCGGGAGTTACCAGTTCAGTCTTC
16	NA	TRBV19	NA	TRBJ2-1	CASIPTTGNSYNEQFF	TGTGCCAGTATCCCCACCACGGGAAACTCCTACAATGAGCAGTTCTTC
14	NA	TRBV25-1	NA	TRBJ1-2	CASSEYGDVGGYTF	TGTGCCAGCAGTGAATACGGGGATGTAGGCGGCTACACCTTC
17	TRBD2	TRBV10-3	NA	TRBJ2-1	CAISESLGGSGYNEQFF	TGTGCCATCAGTGAGTCCTTAGGCGGGAGTGGATACAATGAGCAGTTCTTC
17	TRBD2	TRBV10-3	NA	TRBJ2-1	CAISEYRVSGGMNEQFF	TGTGCCATCAGTGAATACAGGGTATCGGGAGGGATGAATGAGCAGTTCTTC
13	TRBD1	TRBV28	NA	TRBJ1-3	CASSYRGGNTIYF	TGTGCCAGCAGTTACAGGGGGGGAAACACCATATATTTT
15	TRBD1	TRBV28	once	TRBJ2-3	CASSFRGRSTDTQYF	TGTGCCAGCAGTTTCAGGGGGCGAAGCACAGATACGCAGTATTTT
14	NA	TRBV11-3	NA	TRBJ2-3	CASSSASDTDTQYF	TGTGCCAGCAGCTCGGCTAGCGACACAGATACGCAGTATTTT
15	NA	TRBV30	NA	TRBJ2-2	CAWNRNSPDTGELFF	TGTGCCTGGAATCGTAACAGCCCCGACACCGGGGAGCTGTTTTTT
13	NA	TRBV2	NA	TRBJ2-1	CASSGQVYNEQFF	TGTGCCAGCAGTGGACAGGTATACAATGAGCAGTTCTTC
13	NA	TRBV19	NA	TRBJ2-7	CASSMWEPDEQYF	TGTGCCAGTAGTATGTGGGAGCCCGACGAGCAGTACTTC
15	TRBD2	TRBV28	NA	TRBJ2-3	CASSLSGGRTDTQYF	TGTGCCAGCAGTCTTAGCGGGGGACGCACAGATACGCAGTATTTT
14	TRBD2	TRBV12-5	NA	TRBJ2-5	CASGFVAGEETQYF	TGTGCTAGTGGTTTTGTAGCGGGGGAAGAGACCCAGTACTTC
14	NA	TRBV7-3	NA	TRBJ1-4	CASSLVWSNEKLFF	TGTGCCAGCAGCTTAGTCTGGAGTAATGAAAAACTGTTTTTT
15	NA	TRBV27	NA	TRBJ2-3	CASSPKPGGTDTQYF	TGTGCCAGCAGTCCGAAACCGGGGGGCACAGATACGCAGTATTTT
13	NA	TRBV2	NA	TRBJ1-1	CASSDRSYTEAFF	TGTGCCAGCAGTGACAGGTCGTACACTGAAGCTTTCTTT
13	NA	TRBV30	NA	TRBJ2-1	CAWSALRVHEQFF	TGTGCCTGGAGTGCCCTCAGGGTGCATGAGCAGTTCTTC
17	TRBD2	TRBV28	NA	TRBJ2-3	CASSLSGTSGDTDTQYF	TGTGCCAGCAGTTTGTCTGGGACTAGCGGGGACACAGATACGCAGTATTTT
15	NA	TRBV4-3	NA	TRBJ2-7	CASSQDSSRAYEQYF	TGCGCCAGCAGCCAAGACTCAAGCAGGGCTTACGAGCAGTACTTC
18	NA	TRBV18	NA	TRBJ1-5	CASSPSMARTGNNQPQHF	TGTGCCAGCTCACCATCGATGGCCCGTACAGGGAACAATCAGCCCCAGCATTTT
13	NA	TRBV3-1/TRBV3-2	NA	TRBJ1-3	CASTRGGENTIYF	TGTGCCAGCACCCGCGGGGGGGAGAACACCATATATTTT
12	NA	TRBV19	NA	TRBJ2-1	CASGWGDNEQFF	TGTGCCAGTGGGTGGGGGGACAATGAGCAGTTCTTC
14	TRBD2	TRBV2	few	TRBJ2-2	CASTREGLTGELFF	TGTGCCAGCACGCGGGAGGGCCTCACCGGGGAGCTGTTTTTT
16	NA	TRBV4-3	NA	TRBJ1-4	CASSQDIEVITEKLFF	TGCGCCAGCAGCCAAGATATTGAGGTGATAACTGAAAAACTGTTTTTT
14	TRBD2	TRBV9	NA	TRBJ2-7	CASSAASGSYEQYF	TGTGCCAGCAGCGCGGCTAGCGGTTCCTACGAGCAGTACTTC
14	NA	TRBV5-8	once	TRBJ1-2	CASSTDSHVYGYTF	TGTGCCAGCAGCACAGACAGCCATGTTTATGGCTACACCTTC
12	NA	TRBV24-1	NA	TRBJ1-5	CATSERSEPQHF	TGTGCCACCAGTGAAAGATCAGAGCCCCAGCATTTT